The T cell receptor (beta chain) described here comes from a study of cytomegalovirus exposure and HLA in healthy donors. Study-level points and caveats: The later analysis indicated that the majority of CMV-associated TCR beta chains appeared HLA-restricted. Across donors, most TCRs were seen rarely, yet some public ones were widespread. Follow-up analysis found HLA locus-dependent TCR association rates, highest for DRB1 and lowest for HLA-C.

The V gene's germline CDR1 is SGHTA and CDR2 FQGNSA. V dropped 5 bases and J dropped 7; count of bases not matched to a gene: 6. This CDR3 comprises 14 residues. PCR used 60 Vbeta primers and 13 Jbeta primers. TCRdb keeps only in-frame clones here, not all; method: immunoSEQ multiplex PCR. This table holds over 60,000 clones, about 81% found once. As regards this clone: Its antigen is unidentified.

This clonotype originated in a man in his 70s in good health and CMV-seronegative. The chain joins TRBV7-2 to TRBJ1-4, with 8 bases identical to TRBD1. The sample taken for sequencing was PBMCs. The chain's CDR3 is CASSPRTGSEKLFF. CDR3 coding DNA: TGTGCCAGCAGCCCCAGGACAGGGAGTGAAAAACTGTTTTTT.